Many counts were recorded for the clone carrying this TCR beta chain. What it binds is unknown. Uncontrolled infection, other autoimmune disease, pregnancy and lactation each barred patients from inclusion. Clinical symptoms, serum thyroxine and TRAb, thyroid ultrasound and orbital computed tomography together formed the diagnostic basis. The data originate from a study of T cells in Graves' hyperthyroidism and ophthalmopathy. Broader study findings: Blood also showed most of the thyroid clonotypes that were expanded above 0.001.

The length of the CDR3 is 15 residues. The germline V gene has CDR1 MNHNY and CDR2 SVGAGI (reference sequence). Unmatched junction bases numbered 8, after V lost 2 bases and J lost 5 bases. RNA transcripts yielded amplified TCR beta CDR3 regions. The primer set for the first-round RT-PCR of the TCR CDR3 was HTBI. One entry per CDR3 protein, called by TCRdb with MiXCR from the multiplex PCR reads. The repertoire holds 700,000 or so distinct CDR3 sequences, with around 15% as singletons. This chain joins TRBV6-6 and TRBJ2-5; 7 nucleotides align to TRBD1. This clonotype was obtained from a woman aged 50 to 65 with Graves' ophthalmopathy. Sequencing was carried out using blood. The CDR3: CASSYPQGVDETQYF. The CDR3 coding sequence is TGTGCCAGCAGTTACCCGCAGGGGGTCGACGAGACCCAGTACTTC.